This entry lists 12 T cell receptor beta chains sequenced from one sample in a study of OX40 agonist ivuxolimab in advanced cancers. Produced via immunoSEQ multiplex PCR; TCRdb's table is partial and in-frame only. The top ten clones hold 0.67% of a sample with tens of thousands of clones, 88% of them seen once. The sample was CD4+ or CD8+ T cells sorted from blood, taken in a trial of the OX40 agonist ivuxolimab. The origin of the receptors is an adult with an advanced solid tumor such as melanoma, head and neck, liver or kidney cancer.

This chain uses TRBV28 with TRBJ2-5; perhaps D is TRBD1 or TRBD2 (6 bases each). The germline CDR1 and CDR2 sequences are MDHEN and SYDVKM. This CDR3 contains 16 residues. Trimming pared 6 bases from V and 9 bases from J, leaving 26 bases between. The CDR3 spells CASSLRGVSGPVPQYF. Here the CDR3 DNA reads TGTGCCAGCAGCCTTAGGGGGGTATCGGGACCGGTTCCCCAGTACTTC.

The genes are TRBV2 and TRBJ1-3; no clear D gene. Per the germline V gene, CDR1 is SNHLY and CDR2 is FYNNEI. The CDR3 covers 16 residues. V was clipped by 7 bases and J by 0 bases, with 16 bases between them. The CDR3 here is CASMGTVALSGNTIYF. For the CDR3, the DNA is TGTGCCAGCATGGGAACGGTCGCCCTCTCTGGAAACACCATATATTTT.

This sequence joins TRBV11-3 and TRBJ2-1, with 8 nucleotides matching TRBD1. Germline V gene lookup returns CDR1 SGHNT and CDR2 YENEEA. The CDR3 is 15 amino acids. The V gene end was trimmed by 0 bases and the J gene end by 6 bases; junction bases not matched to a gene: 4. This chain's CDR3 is CASSLDRGPGNEQFF. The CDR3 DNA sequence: TGTGCCAGCAGCTTAGACAGGGGGCCGGGCAATGAGCAGTTCTTC.

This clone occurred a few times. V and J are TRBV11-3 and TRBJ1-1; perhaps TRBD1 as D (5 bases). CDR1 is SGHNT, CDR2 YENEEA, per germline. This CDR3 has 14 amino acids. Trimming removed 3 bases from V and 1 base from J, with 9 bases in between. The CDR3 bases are TGTGCCAGCAGCTTGGGGCGGGGGAACACTGAAGCTTTCTTT. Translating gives CASSLGRGNTEAFF.

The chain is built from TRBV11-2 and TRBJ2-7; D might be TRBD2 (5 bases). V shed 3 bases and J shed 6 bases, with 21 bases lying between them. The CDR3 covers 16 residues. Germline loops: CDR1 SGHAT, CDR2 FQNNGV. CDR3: CASSFRGVSWSGEQYF. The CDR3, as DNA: TGTGCCAGCAGCTTCCGCGGAGTGTCCTGGAGCGGCGAGCAGTACTTC. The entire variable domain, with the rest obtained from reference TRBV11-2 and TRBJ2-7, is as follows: EAGVAQSPRYKIIEKRQSVAFWCNPISGHATLYWYQQILGQGPKLLIQFQNNGVVDDSQLPKDRFSAERLKGVDSTLKIQPAKLEDSAVYLCASSFRGVSWSGEQYFGPGTRLTVT.

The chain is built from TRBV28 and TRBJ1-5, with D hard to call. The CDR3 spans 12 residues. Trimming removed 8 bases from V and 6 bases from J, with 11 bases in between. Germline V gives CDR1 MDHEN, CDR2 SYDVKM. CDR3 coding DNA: TGTGCCAGCCACCTTAGCGGTCAGCCCCAGCATTTT. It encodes CASHLSGQPQHF.

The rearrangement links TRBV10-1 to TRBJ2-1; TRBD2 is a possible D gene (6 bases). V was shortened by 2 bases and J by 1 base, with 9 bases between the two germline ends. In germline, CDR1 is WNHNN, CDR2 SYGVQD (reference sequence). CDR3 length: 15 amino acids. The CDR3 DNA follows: TGCGCCAGCAGTGAGGCGGGAAGGTCCTACAATGAGCAGTTCTTC. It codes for CASSEAGRSYNEQFF.

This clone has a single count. CDR3 in DNA: TGTGCCAGTAGTACATCATCGCGGGGAGGGGAGACCCAGTACTTC. Protein sequence: CASSTSSRGGETQYF. This chain links TRBV19 with TRBJ2-5, with 7 bases identical to TRBD2. The germline V gene encodes CDR1 LNHDA and CDR2 SQIVND (reference sequence). This CDR3 region has 15 residues. V shed 4 bases, J shed 5 bases, and the junction held 10 bases outside the gene matches.

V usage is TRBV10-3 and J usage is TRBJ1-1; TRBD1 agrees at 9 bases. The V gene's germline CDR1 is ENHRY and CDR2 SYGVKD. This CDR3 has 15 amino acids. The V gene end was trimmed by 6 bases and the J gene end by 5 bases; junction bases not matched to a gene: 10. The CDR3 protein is CAISPRTGEETEAFF. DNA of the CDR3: TGTGCCATCAGCCCCAGGACAGGGGAGGAGACTGAAGCTTTCTTT.

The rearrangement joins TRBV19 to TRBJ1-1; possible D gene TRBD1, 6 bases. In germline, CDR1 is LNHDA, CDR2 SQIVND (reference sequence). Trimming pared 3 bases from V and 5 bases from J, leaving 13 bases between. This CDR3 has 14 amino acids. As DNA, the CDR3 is TGTGCCAGTAGTATCGACACCCAGGGGACTGAAGCTTTCTTT. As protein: CASSIDTQGTEAFF.

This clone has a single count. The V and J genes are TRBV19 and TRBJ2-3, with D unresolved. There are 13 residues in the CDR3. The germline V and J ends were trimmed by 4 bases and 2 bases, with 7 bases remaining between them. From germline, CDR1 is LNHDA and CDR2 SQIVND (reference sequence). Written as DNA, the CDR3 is TGTGCCAGTAGTAAGGGTGACACAGATACGCAGTATTTT. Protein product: CASSKGDTDTQYF.

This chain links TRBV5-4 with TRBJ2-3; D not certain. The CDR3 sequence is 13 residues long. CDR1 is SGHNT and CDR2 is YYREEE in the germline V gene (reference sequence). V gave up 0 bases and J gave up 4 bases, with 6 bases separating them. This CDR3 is CASSLERPDTQYF. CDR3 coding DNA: TGTGCCAGCAGCTTGGAGCGCCCAGATACGCAGTATTTT.